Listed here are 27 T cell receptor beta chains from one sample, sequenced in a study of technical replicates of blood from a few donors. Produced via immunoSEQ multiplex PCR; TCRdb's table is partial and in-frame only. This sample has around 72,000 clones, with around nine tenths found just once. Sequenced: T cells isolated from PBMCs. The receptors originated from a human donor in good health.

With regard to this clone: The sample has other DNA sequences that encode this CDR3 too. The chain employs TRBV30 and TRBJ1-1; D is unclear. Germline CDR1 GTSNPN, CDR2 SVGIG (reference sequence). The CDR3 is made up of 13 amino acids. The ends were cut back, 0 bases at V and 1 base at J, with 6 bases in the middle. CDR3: CAWSVSRNTEAFF. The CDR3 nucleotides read TGTGCCTGGAGTGTTAGTAGGAACACTGAAGCTTTCTTT.

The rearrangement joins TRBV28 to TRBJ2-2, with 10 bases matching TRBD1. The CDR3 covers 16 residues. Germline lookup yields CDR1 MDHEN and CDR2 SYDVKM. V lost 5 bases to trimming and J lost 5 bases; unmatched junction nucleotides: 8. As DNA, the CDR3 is TGTGCCAGCAGTCTTCCCGGGACAGGGGATACCGGGGAGCTGTTTTTT. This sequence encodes CASSLPGTGDTGELFF.

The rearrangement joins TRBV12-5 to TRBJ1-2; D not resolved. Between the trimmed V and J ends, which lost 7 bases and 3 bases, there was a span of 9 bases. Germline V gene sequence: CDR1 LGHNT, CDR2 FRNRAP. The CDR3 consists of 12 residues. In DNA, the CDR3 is TGTGCTAGTGCGGGAAGACACTATGGCTACACCTTC. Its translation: CASAGRHYGYTF. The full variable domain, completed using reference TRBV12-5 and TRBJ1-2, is DARVTQTPRHKVTEMGQEVTMRCQPILGHNTVFWYRQTMMQGLELLAYFRNRAPLDDSGMPKDRFSAEMPDATLATLKIQPSEPRDSAVYFCASAGRHYGYTFGSGTRLTVV.

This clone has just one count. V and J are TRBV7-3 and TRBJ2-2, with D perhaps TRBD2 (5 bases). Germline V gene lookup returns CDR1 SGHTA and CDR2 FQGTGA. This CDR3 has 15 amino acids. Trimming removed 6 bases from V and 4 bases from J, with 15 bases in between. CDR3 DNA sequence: TGTGCCAGCAGGTTATCCCCCACTAGCACCGGGGAGCTGTTTTTT. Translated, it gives CASRLSPTSTGELFF.

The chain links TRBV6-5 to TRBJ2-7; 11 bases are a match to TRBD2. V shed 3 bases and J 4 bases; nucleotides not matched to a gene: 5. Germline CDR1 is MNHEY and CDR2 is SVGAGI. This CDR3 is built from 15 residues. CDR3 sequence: CASSYSGRARYEQYF. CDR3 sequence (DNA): TGTGCCAGCAGTTATAGCGGGAGGGCCCGGTACGAGCAGTACTTC.

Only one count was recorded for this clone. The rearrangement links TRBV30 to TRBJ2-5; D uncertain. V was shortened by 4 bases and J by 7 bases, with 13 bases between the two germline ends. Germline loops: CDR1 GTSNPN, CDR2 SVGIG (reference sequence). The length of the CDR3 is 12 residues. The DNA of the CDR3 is TGTGCCTGGATGAAACTTGCCGGGACCCAGTACTTC. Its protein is CAWMKLAGTQYF.

For the CDR3, the DNA is TGTGCCAGCAGCCTTCGGACTAGCGGGAACAATGAGCAGTTCTTC. It codes for CASSLRTSGNNEQFF. The chain couples TRBV28 to TRBJ2-1; 12 bases are shared with TRBD2. After removal of 6 bases from V and 5 bases from J, the junction contained 5 bases not matched to a gene. Germline values: CDR1 MDHEN, CDR2 SYDVKM. The CDR3 is 15 residues long. Supplemented by reference TRBV28 and TRBJ2-1, the full variable domain reads DVKVTQSSRYLVKRTGEKVFLECVQDMDHENMFWYRQDPGLGLRLIYFSYDVKMKEKGDIPEGYSVSREKKERFSLILESASTNQTSMYLCASSLRTSGNNEQFFGPGTRLTVL.

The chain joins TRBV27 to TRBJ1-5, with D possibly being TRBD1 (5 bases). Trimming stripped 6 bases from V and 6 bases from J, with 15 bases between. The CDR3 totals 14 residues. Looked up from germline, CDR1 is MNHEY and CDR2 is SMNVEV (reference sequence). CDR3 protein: CASSDQPGGQPQHF. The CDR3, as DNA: TGTGCCAGCAGCGATCAGCCCGGGGGTCAGCCCCAGCATTTT.

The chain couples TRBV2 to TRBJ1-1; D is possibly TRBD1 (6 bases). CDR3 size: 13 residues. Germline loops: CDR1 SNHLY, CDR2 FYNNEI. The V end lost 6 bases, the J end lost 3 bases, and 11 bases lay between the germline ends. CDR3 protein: CASRDTGYTEAFF. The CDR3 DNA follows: TGTGCCAGCAGGGATACAGGGTACACTGAAGCTTTCTTT.

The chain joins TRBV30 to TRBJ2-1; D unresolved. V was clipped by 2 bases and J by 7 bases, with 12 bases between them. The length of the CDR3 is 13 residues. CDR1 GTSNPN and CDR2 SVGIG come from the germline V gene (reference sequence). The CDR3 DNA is TGTGCCTGGAGTCGTAGAGGCTCTAATGAGCAGTTCTTC. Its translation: CAWSRRGSNEQFF.

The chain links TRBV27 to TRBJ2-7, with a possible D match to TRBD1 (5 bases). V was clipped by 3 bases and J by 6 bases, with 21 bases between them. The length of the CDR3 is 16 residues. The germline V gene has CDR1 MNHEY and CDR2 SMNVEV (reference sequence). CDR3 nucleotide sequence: TGTGCCAGCAGTTTTGACAGATTCGACCTACCTTCCGAGCAGTACTTC. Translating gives CASSFDRFDLPSEQYF.

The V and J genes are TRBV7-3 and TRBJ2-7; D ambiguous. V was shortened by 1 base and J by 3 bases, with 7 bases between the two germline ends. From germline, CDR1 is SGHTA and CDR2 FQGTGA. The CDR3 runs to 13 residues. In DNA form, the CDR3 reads TGTGCCAGCAGCTTAATCCCTAACTACGAGCAGTACTTC. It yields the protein CASSLIPNYEQYF.

The CDR3 nucleotides read TGTGCCAGCAGGGACTATCCCCCGGAGACCCAGTACTTC. Translation gives CASRDYPPETQYF. The chain couples TRBV2 to TRBJ2-5; perhaps TRBD2 as D (6 bases). The CDR3 has 13 residues. CDR1 is SNHLY, CDR2 FYNNEI, per germline. The V and J ends lost 6 bases and 5 bases respectively, with 13 bases between them.

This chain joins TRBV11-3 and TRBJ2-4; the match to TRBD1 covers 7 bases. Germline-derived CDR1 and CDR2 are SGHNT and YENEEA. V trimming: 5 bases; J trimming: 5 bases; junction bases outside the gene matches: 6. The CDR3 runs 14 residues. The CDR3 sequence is CASSPRTGENIQYF. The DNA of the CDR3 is TGTGCCAGCAGCCCACGGACAGGAGAAAACATTCAGTACTTC.

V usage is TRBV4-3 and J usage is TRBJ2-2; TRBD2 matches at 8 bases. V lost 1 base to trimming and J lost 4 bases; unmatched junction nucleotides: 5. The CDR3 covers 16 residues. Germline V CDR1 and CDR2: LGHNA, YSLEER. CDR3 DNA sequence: TGCGCCAGCAGCCAAGTTCTCGGGGGGGGCACCGGGGAGCTGTTTTTT. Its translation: CASSQVLGGGTGELFF.

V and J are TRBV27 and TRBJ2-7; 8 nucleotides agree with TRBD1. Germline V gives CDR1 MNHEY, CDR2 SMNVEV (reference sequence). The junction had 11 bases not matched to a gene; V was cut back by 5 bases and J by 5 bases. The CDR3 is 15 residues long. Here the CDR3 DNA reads TGTGCCAGCAGTCCAATCGACAGGGGTGGGAACGAGCAGTACTTC. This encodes CASSPIDRGGNEQYF.

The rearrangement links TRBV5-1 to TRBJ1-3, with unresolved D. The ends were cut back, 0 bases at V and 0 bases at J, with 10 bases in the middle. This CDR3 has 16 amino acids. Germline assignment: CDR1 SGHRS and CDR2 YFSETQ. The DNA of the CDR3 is TGCGCCAGCAGCTTGGAACAACAGAGCTCTGGAAACACCATATATTTT. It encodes CASSLEQQSSGNTIYF.

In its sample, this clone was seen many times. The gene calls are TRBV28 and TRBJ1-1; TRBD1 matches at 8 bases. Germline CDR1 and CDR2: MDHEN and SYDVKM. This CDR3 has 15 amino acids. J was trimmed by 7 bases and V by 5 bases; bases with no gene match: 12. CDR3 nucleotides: TGTGCCAGCAGTGTCTCAACAGGGGGAGAAGGTGAAGCTTTCTTT. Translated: CASSVSTGGEGEAFF. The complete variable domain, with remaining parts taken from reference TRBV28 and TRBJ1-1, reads DVKVTQSSRYLVKRTGEKVFLECVQDMDHENMFWYRQDPGLGLRLIYFSYDVKMKEKGDIPEGYSVSREKKERFSLILESASTNQTSMYLCASSVSTGGEGEAFFGQGTRLTVV.

The CDR3 is CASSVAVEQFF. In nucleotides, the CDR3 is TGTGCCAGCAGTGTGGCAGTTGAGCAGTTCTTC. The chain recombines TRBV2 with TRBJ2-1; no reliable D call. V shed 4 bases and J shed 9 bases, with 7 bases lying between them. From germline, CDR1 is SNHLY and CDR2 FYNNEI. The CDR3 covers 11 residues.

CDR3 DNA sequence: TGTGCCATGATAGGACAGGAATATAGCACAGATACGCAGTATTTT. Amino acids: CAMIGQEYSTDTQYF. This sequence joins TRBV10-3 and TRBJ2-3; TRBD1 aligns across 7 bases. Germline values: CDR1 ENHRY, CDR2 SYGVKD. The CDR3 covers 15 residues. V shed 9 bases and J 0 bases; nucleotides not matched to a gene: 9.

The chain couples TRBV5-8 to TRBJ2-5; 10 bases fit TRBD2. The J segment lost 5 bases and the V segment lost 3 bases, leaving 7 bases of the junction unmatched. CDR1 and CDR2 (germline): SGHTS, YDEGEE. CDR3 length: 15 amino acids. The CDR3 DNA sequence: TGTGCCAGCAGCTCCCGACTAGCGGGTTGGGAGACCCAGTACTTC. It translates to CASSSRLAGWETQYF.

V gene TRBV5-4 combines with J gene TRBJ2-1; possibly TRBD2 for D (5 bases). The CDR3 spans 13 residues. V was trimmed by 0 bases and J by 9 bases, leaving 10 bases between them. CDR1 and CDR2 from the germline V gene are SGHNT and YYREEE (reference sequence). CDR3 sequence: CASSLVSASEQFF. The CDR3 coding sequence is TGTGCCAGCAGCTTGGTTAGCGCTAGTGAGCAGTTCTTC.

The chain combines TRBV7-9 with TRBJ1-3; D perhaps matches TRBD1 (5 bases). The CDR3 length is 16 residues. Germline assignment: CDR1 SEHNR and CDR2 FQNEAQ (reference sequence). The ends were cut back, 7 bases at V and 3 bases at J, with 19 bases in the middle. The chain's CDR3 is CASKLGGWFDGNTIYF. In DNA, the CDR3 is TGTGCCAGCAAATTGGGGGGTTGGTTCGATGGAAACACCATATATTTT.

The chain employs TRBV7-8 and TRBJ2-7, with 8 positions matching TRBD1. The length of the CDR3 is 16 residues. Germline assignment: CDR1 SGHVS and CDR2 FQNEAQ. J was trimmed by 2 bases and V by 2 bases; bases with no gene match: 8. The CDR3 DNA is TGTGCCAGCAGCTTACGCCTGGGACAGGTGGCCTACGAGCAGTACTTC. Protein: CASSLRLGQVAYEQYF. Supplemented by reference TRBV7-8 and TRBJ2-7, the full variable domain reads GAGVSQSPRYKVAKRGQDVALRCDPISGHVSLFWYQQALGQGPEFLTYFQNEAQLDKSGLPSDRFFAERPEGSVSTLKIQRTQQEDSAVYLCASSLRLGQVAYEQYFGPGTRLTVT.

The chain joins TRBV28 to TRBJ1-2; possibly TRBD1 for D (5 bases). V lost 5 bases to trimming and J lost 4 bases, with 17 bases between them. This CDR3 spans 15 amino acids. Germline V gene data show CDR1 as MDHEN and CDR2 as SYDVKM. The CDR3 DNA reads TGTGCCAGCAGTCCGCAGGGAATTTTAGGCTATGGCTACACCTTC. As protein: CASSPQGILGYGYTF.

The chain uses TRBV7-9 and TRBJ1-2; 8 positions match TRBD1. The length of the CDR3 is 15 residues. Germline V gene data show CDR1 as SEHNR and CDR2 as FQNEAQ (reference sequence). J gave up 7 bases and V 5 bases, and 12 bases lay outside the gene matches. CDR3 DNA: TGTGCCAGCAGCCCCTTGGACAGGGTAGGAAGTGGCTACACCTTC. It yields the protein CASSPLDRVGSGYTF.

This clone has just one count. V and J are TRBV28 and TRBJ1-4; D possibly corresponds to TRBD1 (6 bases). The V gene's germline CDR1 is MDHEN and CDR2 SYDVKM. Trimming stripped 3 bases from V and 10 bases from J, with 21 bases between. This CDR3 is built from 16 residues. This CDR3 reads CASSFSGAPVDGKLFF. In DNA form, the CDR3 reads TGTGCCAGCAGTTTCTCAGGGGCTCCTGTCGACGGAAAACTGTTTTTT.